Described below is a single T cell receptor (beta chain) sequence and its context. This sample is drawn from a study of radiotherapy plus CTLA-4 blockade in lung cancer. Across the whole study: Patients showed objective responses in 15% to 20% of cases and disease control in roughly 31%.

Some clones are missing from TCRdb's copy, which holds only in-frame ones; the method was immunoSEQ multiplex PCR. The profile shows some 62,000 clones, 70% to 85% of them singletons. CDR3 length: 11 amino acids. Per the germline V gene, CDR1 is SQVTM and CDR2 is ANQGSEA. V lost 6 bases to trimming and J lost 0 bases, with 5 bases between them. The chain has TRBV29-1 and TRBJ1-1, with D uncertain. Sample: peripheral blood, taken from a patient treated with radiotherapy plus ipilimumab. This receptor was obtained from a human donor with non-small cell lung cancer who had a complete response to radiotherapy plus ipilimumab. The CDR3 sequence is CSVHLNTEAFF. In DNA, the CDR3 is TGCAGCGTACATCTGAACACTGAAGCTTTCTTT. Using reference TRBV29-1 and TRBJ1-1 for the parts outside the CDR3, the full variable domain is SAVISQKPSRDICQRGTSLTIQCQVDSQVTMMFWYRQQPGQSLTLIATANQGSEATYESGFVIDKFPISRPNLTFSTLTVSNMSPEDSSIYLCSVHLNTEAFFGQGTRLTVV.